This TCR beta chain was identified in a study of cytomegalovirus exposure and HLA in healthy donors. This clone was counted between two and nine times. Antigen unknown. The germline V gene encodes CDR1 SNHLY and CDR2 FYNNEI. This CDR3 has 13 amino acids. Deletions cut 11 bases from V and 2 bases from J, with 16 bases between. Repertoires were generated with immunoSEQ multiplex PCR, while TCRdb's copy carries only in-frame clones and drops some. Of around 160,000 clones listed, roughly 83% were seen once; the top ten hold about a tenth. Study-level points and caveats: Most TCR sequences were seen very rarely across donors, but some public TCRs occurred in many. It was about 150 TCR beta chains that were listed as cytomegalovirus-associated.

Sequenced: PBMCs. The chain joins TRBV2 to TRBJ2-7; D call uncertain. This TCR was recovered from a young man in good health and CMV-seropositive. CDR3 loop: CADKEFGPYEQYF. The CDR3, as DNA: TGTGCCGACAAGGAATTTGGCCCCTACGAGCAGTACTTC.